This passage covers 10 T cell receptor beta chains from one sample sequenced in a study of regulatory T cells in long-lasting Graves disease. Construction of TCR beta libraries relied on iRepertoire HTBI primers and on Arm-PCR targeting CDR3 regions. TCRdb itself ran the multiplex PCR reads through MiXCR, one entry per CDR3 protein. The sample lists about 380,000 distinct CDR3 sequences; about 14% were seen once. Described time point: newly diagnosed GD, antithyroid drugs for less than 3 months. Isolated PBMC RNA provided the starting material for the TCR library. The input for sequencing was peripheral blood mononuclear cells (PBMCs), taken at new diagnosis, from a patient treated with antithyroid drugs. These receptors all stem from a female donor with Graves disease.

This clonotype was counted many times. The chain is built from TRBV20-1 and TRBJ1-2; TRBD1 agrees at 9 bases. Germline lookup yields CDR1 DFQATT and CDR2 SNEGSKA (reference sequence). J lost 6 bases, V lost 5 bases, and 10 bases had no gene match. The CDR3 is 14 residues long. CDR3 loop: CSAPPRDRDHGYTF. The CDR3 region has the DNA TGCAGTGCTCCTCCCCGGGACAGGGATCATGGCTACACCTTC.

This clonotype has a handful of counts. The junction differs from germline at one of its ends, possibly a read error. The V and J genes are TRBV20-1 and TRBJ2-1; possible D gene TRBD2, 5 bases. The germline V gene encodes CDR1 DFQATT and CDR2 SNEGSKA (reference sequence). This CDR3 is 15 amino acids long. The CDR3 reads CSARPLAESCNEQFF. The CDR3 DNA reads as TGCAGTGCTAGGCCCCTAGCAGAGTCCTGCAATGAGCAGTTCTTC.

The chain joins TRBV9 to TRBJ1-3; 8 positions agree with TRBD1. Trimming cost V 4 bases and J 0 bases; bases outside gene matches: 15. Looked up from germline, CDR1 is SGDLS and CDR2 is YYNGEE. The CDR3 loop spans 19 amino acids. The CDR3 is CASSPHLGQAQNSGNTIYF. Here the CDR3 DNA reads TGTGCCAGCAGCCCCCACCTGGGACAGGCGCAAAACTCTGGAAACACCATATATTTT.

As to this clonotype: No conserved phenylalanine or tryptophan ends this CDR3, so it is likely a read error. The V gene is TRBV5-1, the J gene TRBJ2-3; no reliable D call. The better agreement between TRBJ1-1 and the DNA end casts doubt on the J call. Germline-derived CDR1 and CDR2 are SGHRS and YFSETQ. The CDR3 spans 15 residues. CDR3 nucleotides: TGCGCCAGCAGCTTGCGATCGACCGGGAACACTGAAGCTTTCCTT. It yields the protein CASSLRSTGNTEAFL.

In the case of this clonotype: At one end the junction does not follow the germline gene, possibly because of a read error. The chain is built from TRBV20-1 and TRBJ2-2; weak D call: TRBD1 (6 bases). The CDR3 consists of 14 residues. In germline, CDR1 is DFQATT, CDR2 SNEGSKA (reference sequence). This CDR3 reads CSANRERNTRELFF. The CDR3 DNA reads as TGCAGTGCTAACAGGGAGAGGAACACCAGGGAGCTGTTTTTT.

This clonotype was recorded a few times. The V gene is TRBV20-1, the J gene TRBJ2-1; 10 nucleotides match TRBD2. CDR1 DFQATT and CDR2 SNEGSKA come from the germline V gene (reference sequence). The CDR3 runs 13 residues. Unmatched junction bases numbered 7, after V lost 5 bases and J lost 9 bases. The CDR3 DNA sequence: TGCAGTGCTCAAGCGGGAGGGCCTGCTGAGCAGTTCTTC. The encoded protein is CSAQAGGPAEQFF.

There are many counts of this clonotype. This chain joins TRBV7-2 and TRBJ2-1; D perhaps matches TRBD1 (5 bases). The CDR3 sequence is 12 residues long. Germline assignment: CDR1 SGHTA and CDR2 FQGNSA. With 5 bases removed from V and 7 bases from J, the gap between germline ends came to 9 bases. Written as DNA, the CDR3 is TGTGCCAGCAGCCTCGACAGTAATGAGCAGTTCTTC. Protein product: CASSLDSNEQFF.

This clonotype was counted many times. The chain joins TRBV27 to TRBJ1-6, with 7 bases matching TRBD1. This CDR3 has 15 amino acids. The germline gives CDR1 MNHEY, CDR2 SMNVEV (reference sequence). The V segment lost 6 bases and the J segment 7 bases; nucleotides outside the gene matches: 9. This chain's CDR3 is CASSSPDRWNSPLHF. In nucleotides, the CDR3 is TGTGCCAGCAGCTCCCCGGACAGGTGGAATTCACCCCTCCACTTT.

This clonotype came up a few times. The genes are TRBV4-3 and TRBJ2-1, with D hard to call. Trimming cost V 3 bases and J 4 bases, with 10 bases left between them. CDR3 length equals 14 residues. Germline CDR1 and CDR2: LGHNA and YSLEER. The CDR3 sequence is CASSHQARYNEQFF. In nucleotides, the CDR3 is TGCGCCAGCAGCCATCAAGCGCGGTACAATGAGCAGTTCTTC.

This clonotype was counted a few times. The chain is built from TRBV7-6 and TRBJ1-4, with D unresolved. In germline, CDR1 is SGHVS, CDR2 FNYEAQ. There are 16 residues in the CDR3. Trimming pared 2 bases from V and 3 bases from J, leaving 13 bases between. The chain's CDR3 is CASSLWFRKSNEKLFF. DNA of the CDR3: TGTGCCAGCAGCTTATGGTTCAGAAAATCTAATGAAAAACTGTTTTTT.